This T cell receptor (beta chain) emerged from a study of blood T cell repertoires in COVID-19 (dated by TCRdb to the early 2020s). Background for the entire study: Samples covering the acute and convalescent phases of COVID-19 were provided by collaborators in the United States, Italy and Spain. Where HLA class I and class II types were available, the types were taken from metadata supplied by the sample provider, not from assay-based typing. A freely available public database, intended as a resource for researchers studying the immune response to SARS-CoV-2, is where the repertoires were released. The dataset comprised deeply sampled blood TCRbeta repertoires from subjects exposed to, actively infected with, or recovered from COVID-19. Nearly every sample came with metadata listing a de-identified subject ID, COVID-19 status, age in years and sex. The prospective study material was composed of cDNA or gDNA derived from T cells, B-cell-depleted T cells, or PBMCs. Samples came from the ongoing ImmuneRACE study (first 160 participants) plus 1,254 subjects from 6 global collaborators.

Concerning this clone itself: Its antigen remains unidentified. Base quality data are lacking; no much larger clone is found one base away.

TCRbeta CDR3 regions were amplified from genomic DNA using the immunoSEQ Assay, a bias-controlled multiplex PCR. Turning to the authors' computational methods: The number of nucleated cells in each sample was estimated from the amplification of reference gene primers within the assay. To quantify the absolute abundance of each unique TCRbeta CDR3 rearrangement, sequence reads were collapsed and filtered. For each sample, productive Simpson clonality was calculated as the square root of Simpson's diversity index across productive rearrangements. As stored in TCRdb, this immuneACCESS dataset retains in-frame rearrangements with V and J assigned. A fraction of the clones does not appear; measured against another copy, unresolved V genes explain less than half of the discrepancy, and the remainder lacks a known reason. V and J calls and clone size follow that table, whereas D and trimming were derived from the DNA. The sample data list roughly 35,000 clones, and about 88% of these were observed just once. The ten largest clones add up to approximately 12% of the sample.

The CDR3 goes from the cysteine to the phenylalanine over 13 residues. Left in the record is the CDR3 DNA by itself, 39 bases read in frame from the first base. Trimming accounts for 4 bases at V and 0 bases at J, while the number of junction bases matched to no gene is 2. Sequences SQVTM (CDR1) and ANQGSEA (CDR2) are obtained from the germline V gene. The paper's findings and limits, for the study overall: The quantity of clinical and demographic metadata differed by source and by participant and was supplied without curation.

Each collaborating institution followed its own protocols to collect whole blood in K2EDTA tubes. For TCRbeta analysis, collaborators shipped samples as frozen whole blood, isolated PBMCs, or DNA extracted from either of those sample types. This sequence uses TRBV29-1 and TRBJ2-5; the central 7 bases match TRBD1. The TCR was taken from a man in his sixties with active COVID-19. Sequences were obtained from peripheral blood. The nucleotide sequence reads TGCAGCGTTGTCAGGGGGAACCAAGAGACCCAGTACTTC. Translated, it gives CSVVRGNQETQYF.